The 9 T cell receptor beta chains below all came from one sample that was sequenced in a study of CD8+CD57+ T cells in acquired aplastic anemia. In patients chosen for sequencing, flow cytometry had shown CD8+CD57+ cell expansion. Investigators profiled TCR beta VDJ and CDR3 from genomic DNA template. TCRdb recomputed calls from the reads with MiXCR, one row per CDR3 protein. The sample lists approximately 150,000 distinct CDR3 sequences, 70% to 80% seen once, with 40% to 60% in the top ten. Sequences were obtained from sorted CD4+, CD8+, or CD8+CD57+ T cells (not recorded which) from PBMCs. These receptors were obtained from a human donor with aplastic anemia.

This clonotype was detected only a few times. This chain joins TRBV7-2 and TRBJ2-7, with 9 bases lining up with TRBD2. J gave up 3 bases and V 4 bases, and 7 bases lay outside the gene matches. Germline V lookup: CDR1 SGHTA, CDR2 FQGNSA. The CDR3 runs 15 residues. CDR3 DNA sequence: TGTGCCAGCAGCTATCCCAGCGGGAGGTACTACGAGCAGTACTTC. Amino acids: CASSYPSGRYYEQYF.

This clonotype appeared once. This chain links TRBV7-8 with TRBJ2-1; TRBD2 matches 13 bases. Germline CDR1 SGHVS, CDR2 FQNEAQ. The CDR3 loop spans 17 amino acids. J lost 8 bases, V lost 5 bases, and 12 bases had no gene match. This CDR3 is CASSNPPLAGGPDEQFF. The CDR3, as DNA: TGTGCCAGCAGCAACCCGCCACTAGCGGGAGGGCCCGATGAGCAGTTCTTC.

Concerning this clonotype itself: One junction end does not reproduce the germline sequence, and a read error may be involved. The chain employs TRBV6-4 and TRBJ2-5, with 12 positions matching TRBD2. The CDR3 runs 14 residues. Germline loops: CDR1 MRHNA, CDR2 SNTAGT. DNA of the CDR3: TGTGCCAGCAGTGAGAATCTACTAGCGGGAGGCTGTGTCTTC. Protein sequence: CASSENLLAGGCVF.

CDR3 sequence: CASSFSFSYEQYF. CDR3 in DNA: TGTGCCAGCAGCTTCTCATTCTCCTACGAGCAGTACTTC. The rearrangement joins TRBV7-8 to TRBJ2-7; D unresolved. Per the germline V gene, CDR1 is SGHVS and CDR2 is FQNEAQ. This CDR3 has 13 residues. V was shortened by 3 bases and J by 0 bases, with 6 bases between the two germline ends.

This clonotype was seen a few times. The chain joins TRBV7-9 to TRBJ2-1; D is undetermined. The V and J ends lost 3 bases and 9 bases respectively, with 6 bases between them. The germline V gene has CDR1 SEHNR and CDR2 FQNEAQ (reference sequence). The CDR3 runs 11 residues. CDR3 nucleotides: TGTGCCAGCAGCTTGGATTCTGAGCAGTTCTTC. It codes for CASSLDSEQFF. The full variable domain, rest sourced from reference TRBV7-9 and TRBJ2-1, is DTGVSQNPRHKITKRGQNVTFRCDPISEHNRLYWYRQTLGQGPEFLTYFQNEAQLEKSRLLSDRFSAERPKGSFSTLEIQRTEQGDSAMYLCASSLDSEQFFGPGTRLTVL.

The chain links TRBV7-9 to TRBJ1-1, with a weak D call TRBD1 (6 bases). The CDR3 spans 15 residues. Germline V gene data show CDR1 as SEHNR and CDR2 as FQNEAQ (reference sequence). Trimming took off 5 bases at V and 1 base at J, with 14 bases between the two ends. The CDR3 nucleotides are TGTGCCAGCAGCACTACAGGGACGCGGAACACTGAAGCTTTCTTT. It is translated as CASSTTGTRNTEAFF. Filled out from reference TRBV7-9 and TRBJ1-1, the complete variable domain reads DTGVSQNPRHKITKRGQNVTFRCDPISEHNRLYWYRQTLGQGPEFLTYFQNEAQLEKSRLLSDRFSAERPKGSFSTLEIQRTEQGDSAMYLCASSTTGTRNTEAFFGQGTRLTVV.

This sequence joins TRBV24-1 and TRBJ2-1, with a tentative D call TRBD2 (5 bases). The CDR3 contains 18 residues. CDR1 and CDR2 (germline): KGHDR, SFDVKD. Trimming left V 3 bases short and J 0 bases short, with 17 bases between. The CDR3 DNA reads as TGTGCCACCAGTGATGCATCAGGCCGGAGGAGCTCCTACAATGAGCAGTTCTTC. It encodes CATSDASGRRSSYNEQFF.

This sequence joins TRBV24-1 and TRBJ2-1; no firm D call. The CDR3 contains 14 residues. CDR1 and CDR2 (germline): KGHDR, SFDVKD. The ends were cut back, 5 bases at V and 2 bases at J, with 9 bases in the middle. The CDR3 DNA is TGTGCCACCAGTGTCGGCGGAACCTACAATGAGCAGTTCTTC. Translating gives CATSVGGTYNEQFF.

V is TRBV5-1 and J is TRBJ2-5; 7 positions match TRBD2. CDR3 size: 15 residues. Germline CDR1 reads SGHRS; CDR2 reads YFSETQ. With 0 bases clipped from V and 4 bases from J, the junction kept 6 bases outside the gene matches. Written as DNA, the CDR3 is TGCGCCAGCAGCTTGGCCGCGGGGGAAGGAGAGACCCAGTACTTC. The encoded protein is CASSLAAGEGETQYF.